The 22 T cell receptor beta chains below come from one sample, sequenced in a study of cytomegalovirus exposure and HLA in healthy donors (TCRdb year 2017). Preparation of the library involved the immunoSEQ multiplex PCR assay. The multiplex PCR relied on a mix of 60 forward primers for TCR Vbeta segments and 13 reverse primers for TCR Jbeta segments. Here the immuneACCESS table is served through TCRdb, limited to in-frame sequences with V and J called. Missing clones are a known gap in these copies; in checked studies unresolved V genes cover under half, and the rest lacks a known reason. The sample yields about 150,000 clones; approximately 80% were counted once. About 3% of the sample comes from the top ten. What was sequenced was PBMCs. These receptors all come from a male donor in good health and CMV-seronegative.

The rearrangement joins TRBV25-1 to TRBJ2-7; 10 nucleotides line up with TRBD1. The CDR3 consists of 16 residues. With 3 bases clipped from V and 5 bases from J, the junction kept 10 bases outside the gene matches. The V gene's germline CDR1 is MGHDK and CDR2 SYGVNS. The CDR3 loop reads CASSDLSGQGFHEQYF. The CDR3 DNA is TGTGCCAGCAGTGACCTCTCGGGACAGGGGTTCCACGAGCAGTACTTC.

The chain employs TRBV4-3 and TRBJ1-1; 9 bases are shared with TRBD1. With V trimmed by 0 bases and J by 4 bases, 6 bases remained unmatched. The CDR3 is made up of 16 amino acids. CDR1 is LGHNA and CDR2 is YSLEER in the germline V gene. CDR3 region: CASSQDRVTGGTEAFF. CDR3 nucleotides: TGCGCCAGCAGCCAAGATCGCGTGACAGGGGGCACTGAAGCTTTCTTT.

This chain connects TRBV11-3 to TRBJ2-5, with 10 bases lining up with TRBD1. Germline V gene lookup returns CDR1 SGHNT and CDR2 YENEEA. The CDR3 contains 16 residues. V shed 5 bases, J shed 5 bases, and the junction held 11 bases outside the gene matches. The CDR3: CASSQGGTGAQETQYF. The DNA for the CDR3 is TGTGCCAGCAGCCAAGGCGGGACAGGGGCCCAGGAGACCCAGTACTTC.

The CDR3, as DNA: TGTGCCAGCAGATTAGACAGGATGAACACCGGGGAGCTGTTTTTT. Protein: CASRLDRMNTGELFF. The gene calls are TRBV6-5 and TRBJ2-2; a possible D gene is TRBD1 (6 bases). CDR1 and CDR2 from the germline V gene are MNHEY and SVGAGI. Trimming left V 6 bases short and J 1 base short, with 12 bases between. The CDR3 is made up of 15 amino acids.

CDR3 loop: CASSMSGLAGGSSYNEQFF. The CDR3 nucleotides read TGTGCCAGTAGTATGTCGGGACTAGCGGGGGGGAGCTCCTACAATGAGCAGTTCTTC. V and J are TRBV19 and TRBJ2-1; 16 bases map to TRBD2. Germline CDR1 is LNHDA and CDR2 is SQIVND (reference sequence). The CDR3 loop spans 19 amino acids. V was clipped by 3 bases and J by 0 bases; unmatched bases: 5. Based on the CDR3 plus reference TRBV19 and TRBJ2-1, the full variable domain is DGGITQSPKYLFRKEGQNVTLSCEQNLNHDAMYWYRQDPGQGLRLIYYSQIVNDFQKGDIAEGYSVSREKKESFPLTVTSAQKNPTAFYLCASSMSGLAGGSSYNEQFFGPGTRLTVL.

J is TRBJ1-2 and V is TRBV28, with 9 bases aligning to TRBD1. Trimming removed 2 bases from V and 5 bases from J; junction bases left unmatched: 6. Germline CDR1 MDHEN, CDR2 SYDVKM. The CDR3 runs to 15 residues. CDR3 region: CASSLLPGQGYGYTF. In DNA, the CDR3 is TGTGCCAGCAGTTTACTTCCGGGACAGGGTTATGGCTACACCTTC.

The chain employs TRBV27 and TRBJ2-7; 9 bases align to TRBD1. Germline loops: CDR1 MNHEY, CDR2 SMNVEV (reference sequence). Losses at the gene ends were 6 bases for V and 4 bases for J; bases not matched to a gene: 7. The CDR3 covers 14 residues. In nucleotides, the CDR3 is TGTGCCAGCAGCAGACAGGGGGGAGGGTACGAGCAGTACTTC. Its translation: CASSRQGGGYEQYF.

The CDR3 DNA reads TGTGCCAGCAGTTACTCGATAGGGGTATCTGGAAACACCATATATTTT. It specifies CASSYSIGVSGNTIYF. This chain uses TRBV6-5 with TRBJ1-3, with D tentatively TRBD1 (5 bases). The CDR3 consists of 16 residues. The germline V gene encodes CDR1 MNHEY and CDR2 SVGAGI. V was clipped by 0 bases and J by 1 base, with 10 bases between them.

CDR3 protein: CASNRVRTEAFF. CDR3 DNA sequence: TGTGCCAGCAACAGGGTTCGCACTGAAGCTTTCTTT. The V call is TRBV28, the J call TRBJ1-1; D is perhaps TRBD1 (6 bases). Germline lookup yields CDR1 MDHEN and CDR2 SYDVKM. Trimming cost V 7 bases and J 4 bases, with 10 bases left between them. The CDR3 runs 12 residues.

This chain uses TRBV5-6 with TRBJ2-1; D is perhaps TRBD2 (5 bases). Trimming pared 6 bases from V and 10 bases from J, leaving 11 bases between. Germline assignment: CDR1 SGHDT and CDR2 YYEEEE. This CDR3 comprises 11 residues. The chain's CDR3 is CASTSGGEQFF. CDR3 sequence (DNA): TGTGCCAGCACCAGCGGTGGAGAGCAGTTCTTC.

This chain links TRBV28 with TRBJ1-5; 8 positions agree with TRBD1. Germline values: CDR1 MDHEN, CDR2 SYDVKM. V trimming: 11 bases; J trimming: 0 bases; junction bases outside the gene matches: 9. The CDR3 totals 15 residues. CDR3 coding DNA: TGTGCCCTCGGTTCAGGGGGCAATAGCAATCAGCCCCAGCATTTT. Its translation: CALGSGGNSNQPQHF.

The chain employs TRBV30 and TRBJ2-3; a weak D match, TRBD1 (6 bases). The V gene lost 4 bases and the J gene lost 4 bases, with 12 bases spanning the gap. The germline gives CDR1 GTSNPN, CDR2 SVGIG (reference sequence). This CDR3 has 13 amino acids. This CDR3 reads CAWTPGVPDTQYF. The CDR3 DNA sequence: TGTGCCTGGACCCCAGGGGTTCCAGATACGCAGTATTTT.

The chain combines TRBV7-6 with TRBJ2-1; TRBD2 matches at 10 bases. Trimming removed 6 bases from V and 8 bases from J; junction bases left unmatched: 4. CDR1 is SGHVS, CDR2 FNYEAQ, per germline. The CDR3 is made up of 13 amino acids. CDR3 DNA: TGTGCCAGCAGTTTGCTAGCGGGAGATGAGCAGTTCTTC. It codes for CASSLLAGDEQFF.

This chain joins TRBV18 and TRBJ1-2; a possible D gene is TRBD1 (5 bases). The CDR3 consists of 13 residues. Trimming shortened V by 2 bases and J by 8 bases, and 12 bases separated the two germline ends. Germline V gives CDR1 KGHSH, CDR2 LQKENI. CDR3 loop: CASSPMSQGGYTF. The DNA of the CDR3 is TGTGCCAGCTCACCAATGAGCCAGGGCGGCTACACCTTC.

This chain joins TRBV19 and TRBJ1-4; TRBD1 is a possible D gene (5 bases). This CDR3 is 16 amino acids long. Germline V gene sequence: CDR1 LNHDA, CDR2 SQIVND (reference sequence). V shed 0 bases and J shed 5 bases, with 13 bases lying between them. CDR3 loop: CASSIDHGAGNEKLFF. DNA for the CDR3: TGTGCCAGTAGTATAGATCATGGGGCCGGGAATGAAAAACTGTTTTTT.

The gene calls are TRBV7-3 and TRBJ1-6; D is unclear. V lost 6 bases, J lost 6 bases, and 15 bases lay in between. The CDR3 sequence is 15 residues long. Per the germline V gene, CDR1 is SGHTA and CDR2 is FQGTGA. The CDR3 DNA reads as TGTGCCAGCAGTCAGAACCTCGGAGGTAATTCACCCCTCCACTTT. Its protein product is CASSQNLGGNSPLHF.

This chain joins TRBV29-1 and TRBJ2-7; 8 bases line up with TRBD1. The ends lost 4 bases at V and 0 bases at J; junction bases unmatched: 2. Looked up from germline, CDR1 is SQVTM and CDR2 is ANQGSEA. The CDR3 runs to 13 residues. This chain's CDR3 is CSVVDRDSYEQYF. The CDR3 DNA reads as TGCAGCGTTGTGGACAGGGACTCCTACGAGCAGTACTTC.

The V and J genes are TRBV11-3 and TRBJ2-1; 8 nucleotides agree with TRBD2. Germline V lookup: CDR1 SGHNT, CDR2 YENEEA. J was trimmed by 1 base and V by 3 bases; bases with no gene match: 8. This CDR3 is built from 17 residues. CDR3 in amino acids: CASSFSPTSGSYNEQFF. The CDR3 nucleotides are TGTGCCAGCAGCTTCTCCCCCACTAGCGGTTCCTACAATGAGCAGTTCTTC.

V usage is TRBV30 and J usage is TRBJ2-3, with 11 bases lining up with TRBD1. The V gene's germline CDR1 is GTSNPN and CDR2 SVGIG (reference sequence). The CDR3 length is 15 residues. V lost 2 bases to trimming and J lost 1 base; unmatched junction nucleotides: 2. The CDR3, as DNA: TGTGCCTGGAGTCCGGGACAGGGGGGCACAGATACGCAGTATTTT. Amino acid sequence: CAWSPGQGGTDTQYF.

The chain carries TRBV5-6 and TRBJ2-1; 12 bases fit TRBD2. The trim removed 2 bases at V and 0 bases at J, leaving 6 bases unmatched. The CDR3 runs to 18 residues. CDR1 and CDR2 from the germline V gene are SGHDT and YYEEEE. The CDR3 DNA is TGTGCCAGCAGCTTAAGCTCTAGCGGGGGGGGCTCCTACAATGAGCAGTTCTTC. Amino acids: CASSLSSSGGGSYNEQFF.

The chain is built from TRBV18 and TRBJ2-1; maybe TRBD1 (5 bases). Trimming cost V 1 base and J 5 bases, with 15 bases left between them. This CDR3 comprises 16 residues. Germline CDR1 reads KGHSH; CDR2 reads LQKENI. The CDR3 DNA reads as TGTGCCAGCTCACCACGGGGCAGGGATGGGGACAATGAGCAGTTCTTC. It encodes CASSPRGRDGDNEQFF. Combining the CDR3 with reference TRBV18 and TRBJ2-1 gives the whole variable domain NAGVMQNPRHLVRRRGQEARLRCSPMKGHSHVYWYRQLPEEGLKFMVYLQKENIIDESGMPKERFSAEFPKEGPSILRIQQVVRGDSAAYFCASSPRGRDGDNEQFFGPGTRLTVL.

The chain carries TRBV13 and TRBJ2-1; a possible D gene is TRBD2 (5 bases). The CDR3 runs to 14 residues. Per the germline V gene, CDR1 is PRHDT and CDR2 is FYEKMQ (reference sequence). V was pared by 0 bases and J by 7 bases, with 10 bases between. The CDR3 nucleotides are TGTGCCAGCAGCTTAGGATTAGCGTGGAATGAGCAGTTCTTC. Protein sequence: CASSLGLAWNEQFF. Using reference TRBV13 and TRBJ2-1 for the parts outside the CDR3, the full variable domain is AAGVIQSPRHLIKEKRETATLKCYPIPRHDTVYWYQQGPGQDPQFLISFYEKMQSDKGSIPDRFSAQQFSDYHSELNMSSLELGDSALYFCASSLGLAWNEQFFGPGTRLTVL.